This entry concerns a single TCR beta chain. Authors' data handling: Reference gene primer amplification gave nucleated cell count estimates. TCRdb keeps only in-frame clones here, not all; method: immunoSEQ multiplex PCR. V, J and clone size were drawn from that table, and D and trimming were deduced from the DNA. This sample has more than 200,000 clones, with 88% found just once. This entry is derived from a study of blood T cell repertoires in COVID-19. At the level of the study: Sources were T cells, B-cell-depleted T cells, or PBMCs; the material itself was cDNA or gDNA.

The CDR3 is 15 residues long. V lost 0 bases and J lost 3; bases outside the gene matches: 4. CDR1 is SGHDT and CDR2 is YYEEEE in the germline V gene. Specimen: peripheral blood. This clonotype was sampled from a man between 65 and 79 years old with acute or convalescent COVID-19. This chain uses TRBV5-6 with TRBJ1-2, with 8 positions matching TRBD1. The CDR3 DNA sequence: TGTGCCAGCAGCTTGGAAGGACAGGGACACTATGGCTACACCTTC. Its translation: CASSLEGQGHYGYTF.